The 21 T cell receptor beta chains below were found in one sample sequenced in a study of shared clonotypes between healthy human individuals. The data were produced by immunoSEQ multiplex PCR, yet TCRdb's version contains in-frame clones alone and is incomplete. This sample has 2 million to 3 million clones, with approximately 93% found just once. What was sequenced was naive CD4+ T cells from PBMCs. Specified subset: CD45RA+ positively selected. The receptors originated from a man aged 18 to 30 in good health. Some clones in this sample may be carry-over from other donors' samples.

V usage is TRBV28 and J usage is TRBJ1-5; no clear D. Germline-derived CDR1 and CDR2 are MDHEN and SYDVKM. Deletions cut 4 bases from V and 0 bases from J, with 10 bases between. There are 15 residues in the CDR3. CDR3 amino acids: CASSSAWFSNQPQHF. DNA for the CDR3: TGTGCCAGCAGTTCCGCTTGGTTTAGCAATCAGCCCCAGCATTTT.

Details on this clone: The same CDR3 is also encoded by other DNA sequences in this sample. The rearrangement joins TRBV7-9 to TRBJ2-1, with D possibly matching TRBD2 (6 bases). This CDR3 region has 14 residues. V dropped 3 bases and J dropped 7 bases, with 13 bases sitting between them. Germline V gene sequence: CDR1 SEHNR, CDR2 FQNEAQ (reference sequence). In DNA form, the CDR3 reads TGTGCCAGCAGCTTTTCCACGGGAGATAATGAGCAGTTCTTC. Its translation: CASSFSTGDNEQFF.

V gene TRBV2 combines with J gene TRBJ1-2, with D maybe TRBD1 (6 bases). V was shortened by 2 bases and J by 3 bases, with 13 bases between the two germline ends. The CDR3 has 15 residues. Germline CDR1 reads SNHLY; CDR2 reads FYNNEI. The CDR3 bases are TGTGCCAGCAGTGAATATGGACAGAACTACTATGGCTACACCTTC. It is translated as CASSEYGQNYYGYTF.

In DNA form, the CDR3 reads TGCAGCGTTGGACTAGCGGTCTACAATGAGCAGTTCTTC. Protein: CSVGLAVYNEQFF. This chain uses TRBV29-1 with TRBJ2-1, with 9 bases identical to TRBD2. The CDR3 covers 13 residues. CDR1 is SQVTM, CDR2 ANQGSEA, per germline. V was pared by 4 bases and J by 3 bases, with 1 base of the junction left unmatched.

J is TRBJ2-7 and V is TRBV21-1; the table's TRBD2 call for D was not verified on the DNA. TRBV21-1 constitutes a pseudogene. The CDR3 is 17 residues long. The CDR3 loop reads CASSLRTPKPIVYEQYF. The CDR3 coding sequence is TGTGCCAGCAGCCTCCGAACTCCCAAACCCATCGTTTACGAGCAGTACTTC.

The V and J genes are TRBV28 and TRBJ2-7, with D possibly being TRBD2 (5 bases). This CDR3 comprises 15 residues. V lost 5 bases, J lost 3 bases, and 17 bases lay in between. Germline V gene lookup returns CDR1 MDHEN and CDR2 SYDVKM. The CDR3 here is CASSPYGLVSYEQYF. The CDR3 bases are TGTGCCAGCAGTCCATACGGACTTGTAAGCTACGAGCAGTACTTC.

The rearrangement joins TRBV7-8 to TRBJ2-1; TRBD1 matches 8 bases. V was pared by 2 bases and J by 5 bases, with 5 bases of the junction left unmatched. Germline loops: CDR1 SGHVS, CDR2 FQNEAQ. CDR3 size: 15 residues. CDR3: CASSLRTGNDNEQFF. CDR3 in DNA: TGTGCCAGCAGCTTACGGACAGGGAATGACAATGAGCAGTTCTTC.

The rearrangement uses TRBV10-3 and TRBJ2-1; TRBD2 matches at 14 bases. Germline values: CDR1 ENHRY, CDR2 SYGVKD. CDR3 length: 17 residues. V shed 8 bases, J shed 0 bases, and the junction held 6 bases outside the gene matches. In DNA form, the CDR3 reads TGTGCCATCGGAAGGACTAGCGGGAGGAGCTCCTACAATGAGCAGTTCTTC. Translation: CAIGRTSGRSSYNEQFF.

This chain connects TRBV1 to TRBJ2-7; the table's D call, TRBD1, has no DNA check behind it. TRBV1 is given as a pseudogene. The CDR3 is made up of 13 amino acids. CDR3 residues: CTSIRDRSYEQYF. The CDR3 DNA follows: TGCACCAGCATCCGGGACAGATCCTACGAGCAGTACTTC.

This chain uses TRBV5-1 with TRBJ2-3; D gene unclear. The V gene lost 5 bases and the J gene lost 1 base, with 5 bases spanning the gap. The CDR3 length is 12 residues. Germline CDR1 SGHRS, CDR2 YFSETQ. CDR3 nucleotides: TGCGCCAGCAGTAACCGCACAGATACGCAGTATTTT. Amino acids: CASSNRTDTQYF.

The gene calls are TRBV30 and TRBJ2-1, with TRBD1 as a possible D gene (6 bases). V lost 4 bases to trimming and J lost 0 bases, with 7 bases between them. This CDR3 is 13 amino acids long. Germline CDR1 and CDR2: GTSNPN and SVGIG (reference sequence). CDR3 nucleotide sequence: TGTGCCTGGAAGGGGGACTCCTACAATGAGCAGTTCTTC. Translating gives CAWKGDSYNEQFF.

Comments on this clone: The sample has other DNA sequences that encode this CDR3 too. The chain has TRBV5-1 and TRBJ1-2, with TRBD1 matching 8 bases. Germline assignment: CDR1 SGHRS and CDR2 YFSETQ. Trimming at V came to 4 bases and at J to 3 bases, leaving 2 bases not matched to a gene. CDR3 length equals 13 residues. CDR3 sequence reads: CASSAQGDYGYTF. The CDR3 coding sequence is TGCGCCAGCAGCGCACAGGGGGACTATGGCTACACCTTC.

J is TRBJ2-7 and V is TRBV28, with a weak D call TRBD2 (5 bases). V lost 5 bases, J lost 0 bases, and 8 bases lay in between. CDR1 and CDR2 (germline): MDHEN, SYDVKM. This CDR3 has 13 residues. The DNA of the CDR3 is TGTGCCAGCAGTGAGGGCAGCTCCTACGAGCAGTACTTC. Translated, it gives CASSEGSSYEQYF.

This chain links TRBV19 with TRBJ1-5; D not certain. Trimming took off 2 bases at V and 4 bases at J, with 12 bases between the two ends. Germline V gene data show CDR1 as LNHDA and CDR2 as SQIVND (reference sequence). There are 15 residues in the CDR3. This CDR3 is CASSITGLGNQPQHF. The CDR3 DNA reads TGTGCCAGTAGTATAACGGGGTTAGGGAATCAGCCCCAGCATTTT.

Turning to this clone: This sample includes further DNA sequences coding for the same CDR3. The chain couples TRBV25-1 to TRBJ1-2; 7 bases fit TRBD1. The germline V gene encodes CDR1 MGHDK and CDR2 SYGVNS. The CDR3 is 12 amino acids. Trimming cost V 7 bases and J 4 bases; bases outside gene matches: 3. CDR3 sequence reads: CASTGGSYGYTF. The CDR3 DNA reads TGTGCCAGCACAGGGGGTAGCTATGGCTACACCTTC.

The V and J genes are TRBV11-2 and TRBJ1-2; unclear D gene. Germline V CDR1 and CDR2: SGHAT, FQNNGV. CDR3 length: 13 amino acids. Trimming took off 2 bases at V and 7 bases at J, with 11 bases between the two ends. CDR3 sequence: CASSLIWKGGYTF. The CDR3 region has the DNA TGTGCCAGCAGCTTAATATGGAAAGGTGGCTACACCTTC.

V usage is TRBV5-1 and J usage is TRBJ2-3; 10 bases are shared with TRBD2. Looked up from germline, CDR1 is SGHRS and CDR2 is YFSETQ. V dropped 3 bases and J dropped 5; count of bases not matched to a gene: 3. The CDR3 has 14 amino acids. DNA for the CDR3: TGCGCCAGCAGCTCCCGACTAGCGGGAGATACGCAGTATTTT. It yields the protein CASSSRLAGDTQYF.

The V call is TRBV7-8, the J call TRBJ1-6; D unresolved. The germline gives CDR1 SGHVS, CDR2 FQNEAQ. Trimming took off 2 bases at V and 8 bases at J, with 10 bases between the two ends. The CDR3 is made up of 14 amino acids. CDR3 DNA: TGTGCCAGCAGCTTAACTCTCGGCGATTCACCCCTCCACTTT. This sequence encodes CASSLTLGDSPLHF.

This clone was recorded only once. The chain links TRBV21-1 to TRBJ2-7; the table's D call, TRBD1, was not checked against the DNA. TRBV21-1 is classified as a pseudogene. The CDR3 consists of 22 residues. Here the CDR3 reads CASSKGESDREFGRDQIDEQYF. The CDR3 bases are TGTGCCAGCAGCAAAGGAGAGTCGGACAGGGAATTTGGGCGGGATCAAATAGACGAGCAGTACTTC.

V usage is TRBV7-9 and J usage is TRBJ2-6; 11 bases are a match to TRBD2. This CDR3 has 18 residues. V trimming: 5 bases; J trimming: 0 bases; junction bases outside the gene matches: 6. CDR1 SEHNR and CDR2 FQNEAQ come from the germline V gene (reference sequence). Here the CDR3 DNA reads TGTGCCAGCAGCAATACACTAGCGGGGGCCTCTGGGGCCAACGTCCTGACTTTC. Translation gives CASSNTLAGASGANVLTF.

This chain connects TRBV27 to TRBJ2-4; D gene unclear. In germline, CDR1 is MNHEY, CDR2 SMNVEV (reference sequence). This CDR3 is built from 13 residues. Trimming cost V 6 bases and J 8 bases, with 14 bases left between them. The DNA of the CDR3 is TGTGCCAGCAGCTCGGATCCGAGGCACATTCAGTACTTC. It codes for CASSSDPRHIQYF.